This T cell receptor beta chain was profiled in a study of CD8+ T cells in alopecia areata. Study details: Tofacitinib was taken orally by treated patients, and the dose was 5 to 10 mg twice daily. The study gave tofacitinib for 6 to 18 months, then 6 months off drug.

General study points: Tofacitinib significantly brought down scalp clonality and expanded CD8+ clones among top 100. It was observed that many expanded lesional clones persisted in scalp and blood during tofacitinib.

As to this clone: What it recognizes is unknown.

The CDR3 extends over 16 amino acids. The V gene's germline CDR1 is GTSNPN and CDR2 SVGIG (reference sequence). V was shortened by 5 bases and J by 2 bases, with 16 bases between the two germline ends. Treatment denoted: oral pan-JAK inhibitor, 5-10 mg twice daily. Extraction of RNA preceded its reverse transcription into cDNA, which served as the sequencing template. The data were produced by immunoSEQ multiplex PCR, yet TCRdb's version contains in-frame clones alone and is incomplete. The table lists about 190,000 clones, roughly 60% of them singletons. The sequence came from a human donor with alopecia areata. The chain couples TRBV30 to TRBJ2-6; possible D gene TRBD1, 6 bases. This sample comprised CD4+ T cells sorted from blood, obtained at week 24, from a patient treated with tofacitinib. The CDR3 nucleotides read TGTGCCTGGCACCCAGAGGGGGATGCTGGGGCCAACGTCCTGACTTTC. It is translated as CAWHPEGDAGANVLTF.